This T cell receptor (beta chain) came from a study of blood T cell repertoires in COVID-19. On the study more broadly: Collection of acute and convalescent COVID-19 samples took place in the United States, Italy and Spain. The cDNA or gDNA used as material had been derived from T cells, B-cell-depleted T cells, or PBMCs.

In the original processing: Quantification of nucleated cells was approximated via reference gene primer amplification. Sequencing was performed with immunoSEQ multiplex PCR; in TCRdb, only in-frame clones are kept and a portion is missing. That table is the source of V, J and clone size, and D and trimming were worked out from the DNA. Of 250,000 to 350,000 clones in the sample, approximately 89% were seen once. Sequencing was carried out using peripheral blood. This TCR was sampled from an older woman with acute or convalescent COVID-19.

The CDR3 sequence is CASSFGTEAFF. In DNA form, the CDR3 reads TGTGCCAGCAGCTTCGGGACTGAAGCTTTCTTT. The chain employs TRBV11-1 and TRBJ1-1; D remains unclear. The length of the CDR3 is 11 residues. Germline CDR1 reads SGHAT; CDR2 reads FQDESV (reference sequence). V shed 3 bases and J shed 5 bases, with 4 bases lying between them.